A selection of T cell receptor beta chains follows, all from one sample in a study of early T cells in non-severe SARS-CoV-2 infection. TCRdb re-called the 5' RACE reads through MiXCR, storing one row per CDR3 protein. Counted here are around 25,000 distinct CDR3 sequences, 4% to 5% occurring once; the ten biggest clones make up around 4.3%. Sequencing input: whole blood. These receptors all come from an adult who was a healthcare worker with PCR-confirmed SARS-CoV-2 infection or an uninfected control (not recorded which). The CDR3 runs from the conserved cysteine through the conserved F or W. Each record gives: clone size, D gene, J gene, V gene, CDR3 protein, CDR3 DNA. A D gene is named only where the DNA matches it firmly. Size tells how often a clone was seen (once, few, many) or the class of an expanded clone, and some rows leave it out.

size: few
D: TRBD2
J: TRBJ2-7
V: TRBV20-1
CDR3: CSAARGGSEQYF
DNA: TGCAGTGCCGCCCGGGGGGGTTCCGAGCAGTACTTC

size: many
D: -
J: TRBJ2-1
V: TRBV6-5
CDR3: CASRSIDVGEQFF
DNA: TGTGCCAGCAGGTCCATCGACGTTGGTGAGCAGTTCTTC

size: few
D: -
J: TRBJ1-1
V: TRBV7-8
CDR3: CASSSQGGDTEAFF
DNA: TGTGCCAGCAGCTCTCAGGGAGGAGACACTGAAGCTTTCTTT

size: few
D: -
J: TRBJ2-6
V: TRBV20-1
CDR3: CSARDPRAAGANVLTF
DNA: TGCAGTGCTAGAGATCCTCGGGCAGCCGGGGCCAACGTCCTGACTTTC

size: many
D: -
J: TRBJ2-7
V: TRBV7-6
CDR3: CASSPPTGYEQYF
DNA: TGTGCCAGCAGCCCCCCGACAGGCTACGAGCAGTACTTC

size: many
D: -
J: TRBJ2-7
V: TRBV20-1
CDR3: CSARDPYSSYEQYF
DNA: TGCAGTGCTAGAGATCCCTACAGCTCCTACGAGCAGTACTTC

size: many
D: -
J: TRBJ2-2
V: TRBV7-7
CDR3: CASSLFSGNTGELFF
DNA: TGTGCCAGCAGCCTTTTTAGCGGTAACACCGGGGAGCTGTTTTTT

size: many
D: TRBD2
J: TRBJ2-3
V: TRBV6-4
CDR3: CASSATSGISTDTQYF
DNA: TGTGCCAGCAGCGCGACTAGCGGGATCTCCACAGATACGCAGTATTTT

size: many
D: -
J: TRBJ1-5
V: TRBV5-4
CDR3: CASSPGGGASNQPQHF
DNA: TGTGCCAGCAGCCCGGGAGGGGGAGCGAGCAATCAGCCCCAGCATTTT

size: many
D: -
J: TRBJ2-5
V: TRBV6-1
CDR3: CASSRDGLLGETQYF
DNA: TGTGCCAGCAGTCGAGACGGACTGTTGGGAGAGACCCAGTACTTC

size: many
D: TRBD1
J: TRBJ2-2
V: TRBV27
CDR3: CASSLSPLSTGDTGELFF
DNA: TGTGCCAGCAGTTTATCCCCCCTTTCGACAGGGGACACCGGGGAGCTGTTTTTT

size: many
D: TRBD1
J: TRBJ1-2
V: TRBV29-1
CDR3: CSVDDRTGYGYTF
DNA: TGCAGCGTTGACGACAGGACAGGGTATGGCTACACCTTC

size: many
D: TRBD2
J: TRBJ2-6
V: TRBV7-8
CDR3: CASSSYRNLAGVAGANVLTF
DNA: TGTGCCAGCAGCTCCTACAGGAACTTGGCGGGAGTAGCTGGGGCCAACGTCCTGACTTTC

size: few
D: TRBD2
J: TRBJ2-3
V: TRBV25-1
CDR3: CASTPFGNSGRGNTQYF
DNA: TGTGCCAGCACCCCTTTTGGAAACAGCGGGAGGGGAAATACGCAGTATTTT

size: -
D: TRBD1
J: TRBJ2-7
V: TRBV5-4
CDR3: CASRDSGTDSYEQYF
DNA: TGTGCCAGCAGAGACTCCGGGACAGACTCCTACGAGCAGTACTTC

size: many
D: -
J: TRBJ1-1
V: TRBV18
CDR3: CASSPPSNLNTEAFF
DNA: TGTGCCAGCTCACCTCCGAGTAACCTGAACACTGAAGCTTTCTTT

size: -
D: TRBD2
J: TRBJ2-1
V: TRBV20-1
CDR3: CSAHERTRGGDEQFF
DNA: TGCAGTGCCCACGAGAGGACTAGGGGAGGGGATGAGCAGTTCTTC

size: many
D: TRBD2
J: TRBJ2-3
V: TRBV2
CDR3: CASSEAGLATGTDTQYF
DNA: TGTGCCAGCAGTGAAGCAGGACTAGCGACAGGCACAGATACGCAGTATTTT

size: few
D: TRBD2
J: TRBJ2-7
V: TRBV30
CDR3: CAWSQAPPGLAGRYEQYF
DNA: TGTGCCTGGAGTCAAGCCCCACCGGGACTAGCGGGAAGGTACGAGCAGTACTTC

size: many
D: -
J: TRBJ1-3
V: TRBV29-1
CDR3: CSVEGGLSSGNTIYF
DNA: TGCAGCGTTGAAGGAGGACTTAGCTCTGGAAACACCATATATTTT

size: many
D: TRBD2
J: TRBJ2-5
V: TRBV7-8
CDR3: CASSQLAGGETQYF
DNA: TGTGCCAGCAGCCAGCTAGCGGGAGGAGAGACCCAGTACTTC

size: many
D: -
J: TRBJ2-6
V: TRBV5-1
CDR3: CASSFLTDSSGANVLTF
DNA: TGCGCCAGCAGCTTCCTGACGGATTCCTCTGGGGCCAACGTCCTGACTTTC

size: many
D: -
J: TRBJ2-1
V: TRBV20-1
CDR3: CSDYLNEQFF
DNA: TGCTCGGACTACCTCAATGAGCAGTTCTTC

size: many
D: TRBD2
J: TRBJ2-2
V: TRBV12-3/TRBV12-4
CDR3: CASSWGLAGEGDTGELFF
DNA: TGTGCCAGCAGTTGGGGACTAGCGGGAGAGGGAGACACCGGGGAGCTGTTTTTT

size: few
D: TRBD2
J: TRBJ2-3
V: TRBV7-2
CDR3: CASSPQGLAGEEADTQYF
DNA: TGTGCCAGCAGCCCTCAGGGACTAGCGGGAGAGGAGGCAGATACGCAGTATTTT

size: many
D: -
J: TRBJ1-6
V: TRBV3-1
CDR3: CASSQGVLNSPLHF
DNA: TGTGCCAGCAGCCAAGGGGTGCTGAATTCACCCCTCCACTTT

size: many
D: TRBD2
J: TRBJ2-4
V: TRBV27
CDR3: CGIGTSGLAKNIQYF
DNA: TGTGGGATCGGGACTAGCGGTCTAGCCAAAAACATTCAGTACTTC

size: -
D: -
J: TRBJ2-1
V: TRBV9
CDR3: CASSSRISGNEQFF
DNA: TGTGCCAGCAGCTCTAGGATCTCAGGGAATGAGCAGTTCTTC

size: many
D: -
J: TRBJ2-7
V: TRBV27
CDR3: CASSTGTPTYDEQYF
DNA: TGTGCCAGCAGCACCGGGACACCAACTTACGATGAGCAGTACTTC

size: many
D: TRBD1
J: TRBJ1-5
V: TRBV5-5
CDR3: CASSLAEGASQPQHF
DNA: TGTGCCAGCAGCTTGGCAGAGGGGGCCTCTCAGCCCCAGCATTTT

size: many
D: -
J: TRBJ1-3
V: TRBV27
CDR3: CASSLPERSGNTIYF
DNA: TGTGCCAGCAGTTTGCCCGAACGCTCTGGAAACACCATATATTTT

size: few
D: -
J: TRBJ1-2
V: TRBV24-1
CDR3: CATSAAPGGGYTF
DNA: TGTGCCACCAGTGCCGCACCAGGTGGGGGCTACACCTTC

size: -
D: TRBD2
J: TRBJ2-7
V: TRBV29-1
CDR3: CSVTSGIPYEQYF
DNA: TGCAGCGTGACTAGCGGGATCCCCTACGAGCAGTACTTC

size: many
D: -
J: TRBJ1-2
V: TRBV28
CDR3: CASSPSDLNYGYTF
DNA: TGTGCCAGCAGTCCTTCAGACTTAAACTATGGCTACACCTTC

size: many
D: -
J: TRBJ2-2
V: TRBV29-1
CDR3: CSVDPGTGELFF
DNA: TGCAGCGTGGACCCTGGTACCGGGGAGCTGTTTTTT

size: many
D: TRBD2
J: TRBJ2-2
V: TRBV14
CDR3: CASSQDVVELAGHHTGELFF
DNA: TGTGCCAGCAGCCAAGATGTGGTAGAACTAGCGGGTCACCACACCGGGGAGCTGTTTTTT